A selection of T cell receptor beta chains follows, all from one sample in a study of T-cell memory formation after mild COVID-19. A single record per CDR3 protein comes from TCRdb applying MiXCR to the 5' RACE reads. The sample contains 300,000 to 400,000 distinct CDR3 sequences, about 16% of which appear only once. Sequencing was carried out using PBMCs or a T cell subset sorted from them (not recorded which). The origin of the receptors is a man aged 18-30 years who had mild COVID-19 (a few samples of this study predate the infection). Cell type and time point are not known. Both conserved end residues are part of each CDR3. The order of the fields is J gene, CDR3 length, V gene, CDR3 protein.

>TRBJ2-5|13|TRBV18
CASSPDSQETQYF
>TRBJ2-7|14|TRBV6-5
CASSYSTPAYEQYF
>TRBJ2-5|14|TRBV9
CASNSGRGGETQYF
>TRBJ2-1|16|TRBV18
CASSPPAPGEVGEQFF
>TRBJ2-5|14|TRBV6-1
CASSEAGGQETQYF
>TRBJ1-5|13|TRBV7-2
CASSYDRGQPQHF
>TRBJ1-1|14|TRBV5-1
CASSPYREGTEAFF
>TRBJ1-1|15|TRBV6-5
CASRGAEAGSTEAFF
>TRBJ2-7|15|TRBV7-6
CASSLVAGQVYEQYF
>TRBJ2-1|13|TRBV9
CASSVTVNNEQFF
>TRBJ1-2|13|TRBV20-1
CSAREGTDYGYTF
>TRBJ1-1|13|TRBV7-3
CASSRWDSTEAFF
>TRBJ2-1|14|TRBV6-2/TRBV6-3
CASSYSISYNEQFF
>TRBJ1-2|13|TRBV12-3/TRBV12-4
CASREGQGHGYTF
>TRBJ1-4|14|TRBV2
CASRGGQGYEKLFF
>TRBJ1-3|15|TRBV7-2
CASSPRGGSGNTIYF
>TRBJ1-1|15|TRBV12-3/TRBV12-4
CASSFAGAFNTEAFF
>TRBJ1-1|15|TRBV12-3/TRBV12-4
CASSPTATGNTEAFF
>TRBJ2-1|12|TRBV4-2
CASRGGRYEQFF
>TRBJ2-7|16|TRBV18
CASSPPGQGGSYEQYF
>TRBJ2-5|13|TRBV5-5
CASSFLATETQYF
>TRBJ1-6|14|TRBV5-6
CASSLRDNNSPLHF
>TRBJ1-2|14|TRBV5-5
CASSFQGGRYGYTF
>TRBJ2-3|14|TRBV4-1
CASSHFSPSDTQYF
>TRBJ2-3|16|TRBV20-1
CSATPPAGGSTDTQYF
>TRBJ2-3|16|TRBV7-2
CASSSGGLLSTDTQYF
>TRBJ1-2|13|TRBV6-6
CASSSELNYGYTF
>TRBJ1-2|14|TRBV14
CASSQVSGNYGYTF
>TRBJ1-4|16|TRBV6-5
CASSYSGQTSGEKLFF
>TRBJ1-2|12|TRBV6-6
CASAFGGEGYTF
>TRBJ2-7|17|TRBV7-9
CASPPSAPGGSSYEQYF
>TRBJ2-3|20|TRBV7-2
CASSPSLGLAGEPSTDTQYF
>TRBJ2-3|14|TRBV7-2
CASSPDPPPGTQYF
>TRBJ2-2|15|TRBV20-1
CSARDSRGSTGELFF
>TRBJ2-3|16|TRBV4-1
CASSPGGVAVTDTQYF
>TRBJ1-2|13|TRBV6-5
CASSQLANYGYTF
>TRBJ2-3|15|TRBV14
CASSQVGLPTDTQYF
>TRBJ2-3|15|TRBV5-1
CASSLVGHSTDTQYF
>TRBJ2-5|15|TRBV15
CATSRGAESQETQYF
>TRBJ2-5|18|TRBV6-5
CASSYSNPAGGIEETQYF
>TRBJ2-1|15|TRBV6-2/TRBV6-3
CASSPGLAPYNEQFF